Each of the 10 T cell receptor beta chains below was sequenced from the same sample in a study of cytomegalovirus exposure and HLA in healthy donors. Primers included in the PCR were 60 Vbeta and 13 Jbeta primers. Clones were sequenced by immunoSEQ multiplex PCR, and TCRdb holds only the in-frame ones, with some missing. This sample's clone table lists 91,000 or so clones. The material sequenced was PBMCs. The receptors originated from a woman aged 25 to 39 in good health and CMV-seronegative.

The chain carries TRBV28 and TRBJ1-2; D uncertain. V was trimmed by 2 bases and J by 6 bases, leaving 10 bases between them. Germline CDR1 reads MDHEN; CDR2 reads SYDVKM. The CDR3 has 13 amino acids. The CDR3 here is CASSLTGYNGYTF. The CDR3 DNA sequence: TGTGCCAGCAGTTTAACGGGGTATAATGGCTACACCTTC.

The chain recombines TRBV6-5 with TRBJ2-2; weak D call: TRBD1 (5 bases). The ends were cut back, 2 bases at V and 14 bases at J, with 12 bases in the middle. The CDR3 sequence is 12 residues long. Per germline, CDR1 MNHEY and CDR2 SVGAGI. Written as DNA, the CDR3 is TGTGCCAGCAGTTACATGGGGCAGGGACTGTTTTTT. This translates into CASSYMGQGLFF.

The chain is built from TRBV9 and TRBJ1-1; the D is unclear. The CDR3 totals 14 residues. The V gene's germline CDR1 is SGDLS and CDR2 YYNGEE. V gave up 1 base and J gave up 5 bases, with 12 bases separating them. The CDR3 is CASSVPIVGTEAFF. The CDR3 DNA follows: TGTGCCAGCAGCGTACCGATTGTCGGGACTGAAGCTTTCTTT. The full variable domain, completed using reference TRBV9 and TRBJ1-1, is DSGVTQTPKHLITATGQRVTLRCSPRSGDLSVYWYQQSLDQGLQFLIQYYNGEERAKGNILERFSAQQFPDLHSELNLSSLELGDSALYFCASSVPIVGTEAFFGQGTRLTVV.

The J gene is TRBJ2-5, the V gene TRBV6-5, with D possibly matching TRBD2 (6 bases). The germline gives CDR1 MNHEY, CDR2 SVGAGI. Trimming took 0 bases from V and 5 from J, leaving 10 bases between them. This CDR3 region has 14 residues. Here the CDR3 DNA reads TGTGCCAGCAGTTACTCGGAGGGTGGCGAGACCCAGTACTTC. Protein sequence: CASSYSEGGETQYF.

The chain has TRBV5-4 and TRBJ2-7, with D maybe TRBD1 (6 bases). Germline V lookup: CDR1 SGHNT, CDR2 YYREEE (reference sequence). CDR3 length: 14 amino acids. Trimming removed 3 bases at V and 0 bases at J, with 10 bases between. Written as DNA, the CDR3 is TGTGCCAGCAGCTACCCAGGGGACTCCTACGAGCAGTACTTC. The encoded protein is CASSYPGDSYEQYF.

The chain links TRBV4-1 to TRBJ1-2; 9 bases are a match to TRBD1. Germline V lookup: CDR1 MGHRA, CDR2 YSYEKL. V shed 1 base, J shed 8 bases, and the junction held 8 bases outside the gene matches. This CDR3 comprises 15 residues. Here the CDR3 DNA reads TGCGCCAGCAGCCAAGGACCGGGACAGGGTAGAGGCTACACCTTC. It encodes CASSQGPGQGRGYTF.

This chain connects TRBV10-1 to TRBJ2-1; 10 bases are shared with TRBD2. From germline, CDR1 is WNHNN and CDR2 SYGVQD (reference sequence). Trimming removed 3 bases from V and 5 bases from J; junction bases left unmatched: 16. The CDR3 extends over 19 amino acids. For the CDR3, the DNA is TGCGCCAGCAGTGAAATAATAGCGGGGGGAAAATTTAAAGACAATGAGCAGTTCTTC. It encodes CASSEIIAGGKFKDNEQFF.

CDR3 residues: CASSLVAGMNTEAFF. DNA of the CDR3: TGTGCCAGCAGCTTGGTGGCAGGGATGAACACTGAAGCTTTCTTT. This rearrangement joins TRBV5-8 to TRBJ1-1; D might be TRBD1 (5 bases). Trimming took 0 bases from V and 0 from J, leaving 9 bases between them. The CDR3 runs 15 residues. CDR1 is SGHTS, CDR2 YDEGEE, per germline.

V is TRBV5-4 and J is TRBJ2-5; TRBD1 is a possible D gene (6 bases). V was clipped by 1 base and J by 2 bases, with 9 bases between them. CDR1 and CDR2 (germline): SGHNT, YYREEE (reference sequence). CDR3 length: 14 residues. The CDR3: CASSLLGQQETQYF. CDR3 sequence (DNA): TGTGCCAGCAGCTTGTTGGGACAACAAGAGACCCAGTACTTC. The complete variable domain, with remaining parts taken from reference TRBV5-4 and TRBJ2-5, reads ETGVTQSPTHLIKTRGQQVTLRCSSQSGHNTVSWYQQALGQGPQFIFQYYREEENGRGNFPPRFSGLQFPNYSSELNVNALELDDSALYLCASSLLGQQETQYFGPGTRLLVL.

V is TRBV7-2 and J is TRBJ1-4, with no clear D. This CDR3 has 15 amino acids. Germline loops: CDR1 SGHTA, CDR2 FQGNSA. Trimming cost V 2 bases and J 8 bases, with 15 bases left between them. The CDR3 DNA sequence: TGTGCCAGCAGCTTATTTGTCGGGGAAAACGAAAAACTGTTTTTT. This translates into CASSLFVGENEKLFF.